This is a list of T cell receptor beta chains from one sample in a study of OX40 agonist ivuxolimab in advanced cancers. Produced via immunoSEQ multiplex PCR; TCRdb's table is partial and in-frame only. The sample consists of 65,000 to 85,000 clones, roughly 89% of them appearing once. Sequencing used CD4+ or CD8+ T cells sorted from blood, obtained in a trial of the OX40 agonist ivuxolimab. Receptors were obtained from an adult with an advanced solid tumor such as melanoma, head and neck, liver or kidney cancer. Each CDR3 is given with its conserved first and last residue. The D gene is left open where the match is weak. A row's size may be missing; if present it is once, few, many or a size class.

CDR3: CATSIGTGLAGLLAKNIQYF
DNA: TGTGCCACCAGCATAGGAACGGGACTAGCGGGGTTATTAGCCAAAAACATTCAGTACTTC
D: TRBD2
J: TRBJ2-4
V: TRBV15
size: -

CDR3: CASSTTPNSNQPQHF
DNA: TGTGCCAGTAGTACGACCCCTAATAGCAATCAGCCCCAGCATTTT
D: -
J: TRBJ1-5
V: TRBV19
size: -

CDR3: CASSLVLSGANVLTF
DNA: TGTGCCAGCAGCTTAGTCCTCTCTGGGGCCAACGTCCTGACTTTC
D: -
J: TRBJ2-6
V: TRBV11-3
size: -

CDR3: CASSMGTGLQTQYF
DNA: TGTGCCAGCAGCATGGGGACAGGGTTACAGACCCAGTACTTC
D: TRBD1
J: TRBJ2-5
V: TRBV11-2
size: once

CDR3: CASSPGRLQETQYF
DNA: TGTGCCAGCAGCCCGGGACGGCTGCAAGAGACCCAGTACTTC
D: -
J: TRBJ2-5
V: TRBV5-8
size: -

CDR3: CASSFTGTSIYNEQFF
DNA: TGTGCCAGCAGCTTCACCGGGACTAGTATCTACAATGAGCAGTTCTTC
D: TRBD2
J: TRBJ2-1
V: TRBV7-3
size: -

CDR3: CASSEKRSSSGNTIYF
DNA: TGTGCCAGCAGTGAAAAAAGGTCAAGCTCTGGAAACACCATATATTTT
D: -
J: TRBJ1-3
V: TRBV6-1
size: -

CDR3: CSTSGGGFADTQYF
DNA: TGCAGCACATCAGGGGGCGGGTTTGCAGATACGCAGTATTTT
D: TRBD1
J: TRBJ2-3
V: TRBV29-1
size: -

CDR3: CASSSGGSGSSYEQYF
DNA: TGTGCCAGTAGTAGCGGGGGTAGCGGGAGCTCCTACGAGCAGTACTTC
D: TRBD2
J: TRBJ2-7
V: TRBV19
size: -

CDR3: CASSLGAADQPQHF
DNA: TGTGCCAGCAGTCTAGGGGCAGCGGATCAGCCCCAGCATTTT
D: -
J: TRBJ1-5
V: TRBV4-2
size: -

CDR3: CASSPEGIAYGYTF
DNA: TGTGCCAGCTCACCAGAAGGAATCGCCTATGGCTACACCTTC
D: -
J: TRBJ1-2
V: TRBV18
size: -

CDR3: CASRAPGPSYNEQFF
DNA: TGTGCCAGCAGAGCACCGGGGCCCTCCTACAATGAGCAGTTCTTC
D: -
J: TRBJ2-1
V: TRBV6-5
size: -

CDR3: CASSLSLGDRGNYEQYF
DNA: TGCGCCAGCAGCCTCTCTCTGGGGGACAGGGGGAACTACGAGCAGTACTTC
D: TRBD1
J: TRBJ2-7
V: TRBV4-1
size: -

CDR3: CASSKGLAAADTQYF
DNA: TGTGCCAGCAGCAAAGGACTAGCGGCGGCAGATACGCAGTATTTT
D: TRBD2
J: TRBJ2-3
V: TRBV27
size: -

CDR3: CASSLDSDTQYF
DNA: TGTGCCAGCAGCTTGGACTCAGATACGCAGTATTTT
D: -
J: TRBJ2-3
V: TRBV5-4
size: -

CDR3: CASSEGLAKNIQYF
DNA: TGTGCCAGCAGTGAAGGACTAGCCAAAAACATTCAGTACTTC
D: -
J: TRBJ2-4
V: TRBV2
size: -

CDR3: CASSYGAGITDTQYF
DNA: TGTGCCAGCAGTTACGGGGCGGGGATCACAGATACGCAGTATTTT
D: -
J: TRBJ2-3
V: TRBV6-5
size: -

CDR3: CATGWGGMENQPQHF
DNA: TGTGCCACCGGGTGGGGAGGGATGGAGAATCAGCCCCAGCATTTT
D: -
J: TRBJ1-5
V: TRBV15
size: few

CDR3: CASSARVSGVLGNQPQHF
DNA: TGTGCCAGCAGTGCCCGGGTCTCGGGGGTTTTGGGCAATCAGCCCCAGCATTTT
D: -
J: TRBJ1-5
V: TRBV6-1
size: -

CDR3: CASSLQGSLNEQYF
DNA: TGTGCCAGCAGCTTACAGGGTAGTCTCAACGAGCAGTACTTC
D: -
J: TRBJ2-7
V: TRBV7-9
size: few

CDR3: CSAPDLYTIYF
DNA: TGCAGTGCTCCCGATCTCTACACCATATATTTT
D: -
J: TRBJ1-3
V: TRBV20-1
size: -

CDR3: CASSDSYGYTF
DNA: TGTGCCAGCAGCGACAGCTATGGCTACACCTTC
D: -
J: TRBJ1-2
V: TRBV27
size: -

CDR3: CAWSTGAGGTEAFF
DNA: TGTGCCTGGAGCACGGGGGCTGGGGGAACTGAAGCTTTCTTT
D: -
J: TRBJ1-1
V: TRBV30
size: -

CDR3: CASSPSRDRAYEQYF
DNA: TGCGCCAGCAGCCCCTCCCGGGACAGAGCCTACGAGCAGTACTTC
D: TRBD1
J: TRBJ2-7
V: TRBV5-1
size: -

CDR3: CASSEWGVDTEAFF
DNA: TGTGCCAGCAGTGAGTGGGGGGTGGACACTGAAGCTTTCTTT
D: -
J: TRBJ1-1
V: TRBV6-1
size: -

CDR3: CASSYPTVDSQPQHF
DNA: TGTGCCAGCAGTTACCCGACAGTAGACTCTCAGCCCCAGCATTTT
D: -
J: TRBJ1-5
V: TRBV6-6
size: -

CDR3: CASSLTGDRSEAFF
DNA: TGTGCCAGCAGTTTGACAGGGGATCGGAGTGAAGCTTTCTTT
D: TRBD1
J: TRBJ1-1
V: TRBV6-5
size: -